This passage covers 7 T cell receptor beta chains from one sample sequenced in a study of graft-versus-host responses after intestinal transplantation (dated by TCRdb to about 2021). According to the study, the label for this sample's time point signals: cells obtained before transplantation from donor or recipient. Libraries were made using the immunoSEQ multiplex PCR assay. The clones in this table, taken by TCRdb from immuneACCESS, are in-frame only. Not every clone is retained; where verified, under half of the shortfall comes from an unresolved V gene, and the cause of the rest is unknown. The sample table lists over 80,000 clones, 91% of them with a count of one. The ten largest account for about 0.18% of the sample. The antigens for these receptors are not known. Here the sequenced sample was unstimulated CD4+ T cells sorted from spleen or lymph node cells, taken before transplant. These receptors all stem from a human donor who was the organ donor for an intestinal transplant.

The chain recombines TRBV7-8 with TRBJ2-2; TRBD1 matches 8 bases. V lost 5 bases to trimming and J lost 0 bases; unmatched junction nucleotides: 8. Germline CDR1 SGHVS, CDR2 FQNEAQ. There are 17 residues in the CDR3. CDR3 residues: CASSPDRVPSNTGELFF. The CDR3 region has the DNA TGTGCCAGCAGCCCGGACAGGGTTCCGTCGAACACCGGGGAGCTGTTTTTT.

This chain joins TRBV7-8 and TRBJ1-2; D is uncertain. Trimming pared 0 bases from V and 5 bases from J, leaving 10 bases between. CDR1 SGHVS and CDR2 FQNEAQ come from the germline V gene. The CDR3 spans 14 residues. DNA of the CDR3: TGTGCCAGCAGCTTAGCGTTGGGCCGGTATGGCTACACCTTC. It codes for CASSLALGRYGYTF.

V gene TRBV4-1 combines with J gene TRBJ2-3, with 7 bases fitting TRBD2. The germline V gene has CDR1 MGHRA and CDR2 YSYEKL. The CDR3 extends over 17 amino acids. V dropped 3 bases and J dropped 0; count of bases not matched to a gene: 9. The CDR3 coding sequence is TGCGCCAGCAGCCATGCGACGGGGGGACTGAGCACAGATACGCAGTATTTT. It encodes CASSHATGGLSTDTQYF.

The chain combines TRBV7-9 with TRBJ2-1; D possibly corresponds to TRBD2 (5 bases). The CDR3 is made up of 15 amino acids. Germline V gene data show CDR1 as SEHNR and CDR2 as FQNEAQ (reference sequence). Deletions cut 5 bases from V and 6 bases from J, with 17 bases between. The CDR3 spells CASSPSLRVGNEQFF. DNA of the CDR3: TGTGCCAGCAGCCCCAGTTTGAGGGTTGGCAATGAGCAGTTCTTC.

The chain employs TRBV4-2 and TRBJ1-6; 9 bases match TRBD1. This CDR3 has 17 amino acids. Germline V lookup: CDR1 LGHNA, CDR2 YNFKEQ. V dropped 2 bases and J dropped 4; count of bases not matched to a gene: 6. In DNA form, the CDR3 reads TGTGCCAGCAGCCAATCCCGGACAGGGGATTATAATTCACCCCTCCACTTT. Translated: CASSQSRTGDYNSPLHF.

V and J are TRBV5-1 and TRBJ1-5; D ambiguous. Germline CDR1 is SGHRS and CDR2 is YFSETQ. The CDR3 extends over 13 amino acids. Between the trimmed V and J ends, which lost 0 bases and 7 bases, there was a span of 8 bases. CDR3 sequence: CASSLGPRQPQHF. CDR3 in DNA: TGCGCCAGCAGCTTGGGACCCAGGCAGCCCCAGCATTTT.

This chain's CDR3 is CAGRDSSYNSPLHF. Written as DNA, the CDR3 is TGTGCCGGCCGGGACAGCTCCTATAATTCACCCCTCCACTTT. The chain employs TRBV2 and TRBJ1-6, with 7 nucleotides matching TRBD1. CDR1 and CDR2 (germline): SNHLY, FYNNEI. V shed 11 bases, J shed 0 bases, and the junction held 4 bases outside the gene matches. The CDR3 sequence is 14 residues long.